The next 4 T cell receptor beta chains were all read from a single sample in a study of T-cell memory formation after mild COVID-19. TCRdb fed the 5' RACE reads into MiXCR, producing one record per CDR3 protein. The sample has 400,000 to 500,000 distinct CDR3 sequences; roughly 26% are singletons. Source material: PBMCs or a T cell subset sorted from them (not recorded which). The receptor set was obtained from an adult woman who had mild COVID-19 (a few samples of this study predate the infection). Cell type and time point are not known.

This clonotype has more than one count but fewer than ten. The V and J genes are TRBV15 and TRBJ1-2; unclear D gene. CDR1 and CDR2 (germline): LNHNV, YYDKDF (reference sequence). Deletions cut 3 bases from V and 8 bases from J, with 16 bases between. The CDR3 has 14 residues. CDR3 amino acids: CATSSVTSYNGYTF. The DNA for the CDR3 is TGTGCCACCAGCAGCGTGACTTCCTATAACGGCTACACCTTC.

V is TRBV30 and J is TRBJ1-2; TRBD1 agrees at 9 bases. In germline, CDR1 is GTSNPN, CDR2 SVGIG (reference sequence). Trimming at V came to 0 bases and at J to 6 bases, leaving 2 bases not matched to a gene. The CDR3 covers 13 residues. CDR3 nucleotides: TGTGCCTGGAGTGTACAGGGGGCCAATGGCTACACCTTC. This codes for CAWSVQGANGYTF.

This clonotype was detected many times. The chain carries TRBV27 and TRBJ2-5; maybe TRBD2 (5 bases). Germline-derived CDR1 and CDR2 are MNHEY and SMNVEV (reference sequence). The CDR3 runs 14 residues. V was cut by 3 bases and J by 5 bases, with 13 bases left in between. CDR3 sequence reads: CASSFREGGETQYF. CDR3 DNA: TGTGCCAGCAGTTTTCGGGAAGGCGGGGAGACCCAGTACTTC.

The V call is TRBV12-3 or TRBV12-4, the J call TRBJ2-7; 12 nucleotides align to TRBD2. The trim removed 2 bases at V and 5 bases at J, leaving 4 bases unmatched. The CDR3 sequence is 15 residues long. The CDR3 DNA sequence: TGTGCCAGCAGTTTACTAGCGGGAGGGTTAAACGAGCAGTACTTC. This gives the protein CASSLLAGGLNEQYF.